This TCR beta chain was identified in a study of PD-1 blockade in classical Hodgkin lymphoma. Study as a whole: With a 2-week interval, patients received intravenous nivolumab at 3 mg/kg.

Time point meaning: cycle 4 day 1 (C4D1), after about 6 weeks of nivolumab. Every patient experienced relapse after autologous stem cell transplantation, and brentuximab vedotin exposure varied. Turning to this clone: Its target is not known. The DNA is omitted, as the CDR3 cannot be located on it reliably, and the CDR3 follows TCRdb's listing.

General study findings and limits: Significant TCR diversity gains by C4D1 occurred in CD4+ but not CD8+ cells. Newly diagnosed patients reportedly trailed healthy donors in baseline TCR diversity. Whoever responded completely had baseline diversity much like that seen in newly diagnosed patients.

TCRdb's copy holds only in-frame clones and misses some; the assay was immunoSEQ multiplex PCR. The table shows fewer than 25,000 clones, with approximately 68% occurring only once. The CDR3 is 12 residues long, counting both termini. The germline CDR1 and CDR2 sequences are SGHTA and FQGNSA. Sequenced material: peripheral blood mononuclear cells (PBMCs), taken before the fourth cycle of nivolumab. The genes are TRBV7-2 and TRBJ1-2; the D call TRBD1 from the table was never checked on the DNA. The TCR sequence derives from a human donor with classical Hodgkin lymphoma. Here the CDR3 reads CASSLVAGGNTF.